These 16 T cell receptor beta chains originate from one sample sequenced in a study of T-cell memory formation after mild COVID-19. A single record per CDR3 protein comes from TCRdb applying MiXCR to the 5' RACE reads. The data hold 470,000 or so distinct CDR3 sequences, with about 19% observed a single time. The sample consisted of PBMCs or a T cell subset sorted from them (not recorded which). The receptors were gathered from an adult woman who had mild COVID-19 (a few samples of this study predate the infection). Cell type and time point are not known.

This clonotype showed up just a few times. The chain recombines TRBV5-6 with TRBJ2-7; 10 bases agree with TRBD1. Germline values: CDR1 SGHDT, CDR2 YYEEEE. Losses at the gene ends were 4 bases for V and 3 bases for J; bases not matched to a gene: 7. The CDR3 totals 15 residues. The DNA of the CDR3 is TGTGCCAGCAGCGACCGGGACAGGGGTCTCTACGAGCAGTACTTC. Amino acid sequence: CASSDRDRGLYEQYF.

The table lists this clonotype with a few counts. CDR3 DNA sequence: TGCAGCGTTGTTGGGGGTAGGTCCTACGAGCAGTACTTC. It yields the protein CSVVGGRSYEQYF. The V call is TRBV29-1, the J call TRBJ2-7; D may be TRBD1 or TRBD2 (5 bases each). Germline CDR1 and CDR2: SQVTM and ANQGSEA. The CDR3 totals 13 residues. Trimming removed 4 bases at V and 1 base at J, with 11 bases between.

This chain links TRBV27 with TRBJ2-7, with 7 bases identical to TRBD1. The CDR3 consists of 16 residues. Germline lookup yields CDR1 MNHEY and CDR2 SMNVEV (reference sequence). The junction had 8 bases not matched to a gene; V was cut back by 1 base and J by 2 bases. The DNA of the CDR3 is TGTGCCAGCAGTTTATGGGGCTACAGGGGTCCCTACGAGCAGTACTTC. Translating it yields CASSLWGYRGPYEQYF.

The chain carries TRBV4-2 and TRBJ2-7; a weak D match, TRBD2 (6 bases). Trimming shortened V by 4 bases and J by 7 bases, and 20 bases separated the two germline ends. The CDR3 is 15 amino acids. Germline lookup yields CDR1 LGHNA and CDR2 YNFKEQ. The CDR3 spells CASSPLGTGETEQYF. The CDR3 coding sequence is TGTGCCAGCAGCCCGCTGGGGACTGGGGAGACAGAGCAGTACTTC.

The V and J genes are TRBV4-2 and TRBJ2-4, with D maybe TRBD2 (6 bases). CDR3 length equals 14 residues. Trimming cost V 5 bases and J 5 bases, with 13 bases left between them. Germline CDR1 is LGHNA and CDR2 is YNFKEQ. CDR3 DNA sequence: TGTGCCAGCAGCGCTCTGGAGGGCGAAAACATTCAGTACTTC. It specifies CASSALEGENIQYF.

The J gene is TRBJ2-7, the V gene TRBV30, with a possible D match to TRBD2 (6 bases). The V end lost 0 bases, the J end lost 2 bases, and 11 bases lay between the germline ends. CDR1 is GTSNPN and CDR2 is SVGIG in the germline V gene (reference sequence). The CDR3 has 14 residues. The CDR3 spells CAWSVPGSPYEQYF. As DNA, the CDR3 is TGTGCCTGGAGTGTTCCCGGGAGTCCCTACGAGCAGTACTTC. Complete variable domain (other parts from reference TRBV30 and TRBJ2-7): SQTIHQWPATLVQPVGSPLSLECTVEGTSNPNLYWYRQAAGRGLQLLFYSVGIGQISSEVPQNLSASRPQDRQFILSSKKLLLSDSGFYLCAWSVPGSPYEQYFGPGTRLTVT.

The V and J genes are TRBV5-1 and TRBJ2-1; D gene ambiguous. The CDR3 extends over 13 amino acids. The V gene lost 6 bases and the J gene lost 0 bases, with 7 bases spanning the gap. Germline lookup yields CDR1 SGHRS and CDR2 YFSETQ. CDR3 DNA sequence: TGCGCCAGCACTCCTAGCTCCTACAATGAGCAGTTCTTC. This codes for CASTPSSYNEQFF.

This clonotype was observed many times. V usage is TRBV12-3 or TRBV12-4 and J usage is TRBJ1-1; 7 bases agree with TRBD1. This CDR3 spans 14 amino acids. V shed 1 base, J shed 5 bases, and the junction held 4 bases outside the gene matches. The CDR3: CASSLGDSPTEAFF. CDR3 DNA sequence: TGTGCCAGCAGTTTAGGGGACAGTCCAACTGAAGCTTTCTTT.

V usage is TRBV10-3 and J usage is TRBJ2-1; possibly TRBD1 for D (7 bases). From germline, CDR1 is ENHRY and CDR2 SYGVKD. V was trimmed by 1 base and J by 8 bases, leaving 21 bases between them. The CDR3 length is 17 residues. CDR3 in amino acids: CAISELGSRQGGDEQFF. Written as DNA, the CDR3 is TGTGCCATCAGTGAGTTGGGGAGTCGGCAGGGGGGCGATGAGCAGTTCTTC.

The genes are TRBV4-1 and TRBJ2-5, with D maybe TRBD1 (6 bases). Trimming left V 5 bases short and J 3 bases short, with 13 bases between. Germline loops: CDR1 MGHRA, CDR2 YSYEKL. The CDR3 totals 14 residues. CDR3 amino acids: CASSSIGGKETQYF. In DNA, the CDR3 is TGCGCCAGCAGCTCAATTGGGGGCAAAGAGACCCAGTACTTC.

This clonotype appeared a few times. The chain links TRBV29-1 to TRBJ2-7; D might be TRBD1 (8 bases). The V and J ends lost 7 bases and 3 bases respectively, with 19 bases between them. CDR3 length equals 14 residues. The germline V gene has CDR1 SQVTM and CDR2 ANQGSEA. The CDR3 protein is CSGGGGQGNYEQYF. CDR3 coding DNA: TGCAGCGGGGGGGGCGGACAGGGAAACTACGAGCAGTACTTC.

This clonotype was counted only a few times. CDR3 coding DNA: TGTGCCAGCAGCCAGGGGACGTCGTCGGACGAGCAGTACTTC. It translates to CASSQGTSSDEQYF. The chain recombines TRBV3-2 with TRBJ2-7; no DNA check was done on the table's D call, TRBD1. TRBV3-2 is tagged as a pseudogene. The length of the CDR3 is 14 residues.

This clonotype was picked up a small number of times. The chain has TRBV12-3 or TRBV12-4 and TRBJ1-3; maybe TRBD1 (5 bases). The germline V and J ends were trimmed by 5 bases and 2 bases, with 10 bases remaining between them. This CDR3 has 14 residues. This CDR3 is CASSARDAGNTIYF. CDR3 nucleotides: TGTGCCAGCAGTGCCCGGGACGCTGGAAACACCATATATTTT.

The V and J genes are TRBV12-5 and TRBJ2-7, with TRBD2 identical over 14 bases. This CDR3 contains 16 residues. The ends lost 0 bases at V and 7 bases at J; junction bases unmatched: 5. Germline V lookup: CDR1 LGHNT, CDR2 FRNRAP. CDR3 residues: CASGLVGLAGGDEQYF. The DNA for the CDR3 is TGTGCTAGTGGTTTGGTTGGACTAGCGGGAGGTGATGAGCAGTACTTC. The complete variable domain, with remaining parts taken from reference TRBV12-5 and TRBJ2-7, reads DARVTQTPRHKVTEMGQEVTMRCQPILGHNTVFWYRQTMMQGLELLAYFRNRAPLDDSGMPKDRFSAEMPDATLATLKIQPSEPRDSAVYFCASGLVGLAGGDEQYFGPGTRLTVT.

In this sample, this clonotype turned up a few times. The CDR3 sequence is CASSLGAGLETTDTQYF. The DNA of the CDR3 is TGTGCCAGCAGCTTAGGAGCGGGACTAGAGACCACAGATACGCAGTATTTT. V usage is TRBV7-8 and J usage is TRBJ2-3, with 8 positions matching TRBD2. The CDR3 has 17 amino acids. The germline V gene encodes CDR1 SGHVS and CDR2 FQNEAQ. V lost 1 base, J lost 2 bases, and 8 bases stayed unmatched.

This clonotype was recorded many times. The chain combines TRBV19 with TRBJ1-6, with no clear D. The CDR3 has 15 residues. Germline assignment: CDR1 LNHDA and CDR2 SQIVND (reference sequence). Trimming took 3 bases from V and 8 from J, leaving 14 bases between them. DNA for the CDR3: TGTGCCAGTAGTATTTCTGGAAATTCGGATTCACCCCTCCACTTT. This codes for CASSISGNSDSPLHF. Together with reference TRBV19 and TRBJ1-6, the CDR3 gives the full variable domain: DGGITQSPKYLFRKEGQNVTLSCEQNLNHDAMYWYRQDPGQGLRLIYYSQIVNDFQKGDIAEGYSVSREKKESFPLTVTSAQKNPTAFYLCASSISGNSDSPLHFGNGTRLTVT.